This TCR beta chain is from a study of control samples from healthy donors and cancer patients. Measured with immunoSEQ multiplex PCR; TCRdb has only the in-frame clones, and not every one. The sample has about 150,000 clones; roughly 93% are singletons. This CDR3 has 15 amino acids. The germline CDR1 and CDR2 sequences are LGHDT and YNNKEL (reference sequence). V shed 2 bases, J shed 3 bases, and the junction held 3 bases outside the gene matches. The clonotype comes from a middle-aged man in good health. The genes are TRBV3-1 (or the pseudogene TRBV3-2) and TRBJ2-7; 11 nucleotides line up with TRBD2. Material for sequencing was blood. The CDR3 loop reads CASSQRTSGLYEQYF. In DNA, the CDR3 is TGTGCCAGCAGCCAAAGGACTAGCGGGCTCTACGAGCAGTACTTC.